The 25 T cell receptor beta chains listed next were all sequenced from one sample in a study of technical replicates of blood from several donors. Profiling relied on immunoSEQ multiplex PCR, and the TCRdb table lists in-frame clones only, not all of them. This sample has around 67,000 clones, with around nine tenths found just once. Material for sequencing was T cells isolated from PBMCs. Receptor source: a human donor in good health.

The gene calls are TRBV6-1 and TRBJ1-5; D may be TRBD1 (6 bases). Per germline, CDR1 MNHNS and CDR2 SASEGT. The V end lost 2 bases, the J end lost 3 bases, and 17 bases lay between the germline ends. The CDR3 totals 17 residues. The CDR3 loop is CASSESAGGRFNQPQHF. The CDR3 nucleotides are TGTGCCAGCAGTGAATCAGCTGGGGGCAGGTTCAATCAGCCCCAGCATTTT.

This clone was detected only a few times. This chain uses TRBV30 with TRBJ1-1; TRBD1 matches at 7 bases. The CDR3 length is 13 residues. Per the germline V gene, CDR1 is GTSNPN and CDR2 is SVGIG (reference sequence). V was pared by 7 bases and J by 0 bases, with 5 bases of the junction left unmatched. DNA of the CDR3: TGTGCCTCCCTCGGGACAGTGAACACTGAAGCTTTCTTT. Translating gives CASLGTVNTEAFF.

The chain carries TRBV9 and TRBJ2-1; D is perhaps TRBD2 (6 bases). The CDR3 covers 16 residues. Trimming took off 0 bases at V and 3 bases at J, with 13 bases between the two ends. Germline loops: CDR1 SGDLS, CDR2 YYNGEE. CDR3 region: CASSVASSGLYNEQFF. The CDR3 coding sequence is TGTGCCAGCAGCGTAGCGAGTAGCGGACTCTACAATGAGCAGTTCTTC.

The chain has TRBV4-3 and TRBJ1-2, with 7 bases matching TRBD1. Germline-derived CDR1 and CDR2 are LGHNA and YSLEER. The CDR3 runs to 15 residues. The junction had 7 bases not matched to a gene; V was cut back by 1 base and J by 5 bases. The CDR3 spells CASSQALAGGYGYTF. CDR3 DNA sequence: TGCGCCAGCAGCCAAGCCCTGGCAGGGGGATATGGCTACACCTTC.

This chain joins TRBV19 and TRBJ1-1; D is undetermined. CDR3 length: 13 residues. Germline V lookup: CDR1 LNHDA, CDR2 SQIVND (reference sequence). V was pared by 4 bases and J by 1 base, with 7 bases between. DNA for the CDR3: TGTGCCAGTAGTACTACAGAGAACACTGAAGCTTTCTTT. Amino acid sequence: CASSTTENTEAFF.

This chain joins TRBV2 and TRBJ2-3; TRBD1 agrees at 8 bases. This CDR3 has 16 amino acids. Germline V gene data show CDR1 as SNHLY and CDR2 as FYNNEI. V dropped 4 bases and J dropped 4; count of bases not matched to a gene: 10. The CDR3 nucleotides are TGTGCCAGCAGTGTTCCGACAGGGGTAGGCGCAGATACGCAGTATTTT. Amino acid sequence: CASSVPTGVGADTQYF.

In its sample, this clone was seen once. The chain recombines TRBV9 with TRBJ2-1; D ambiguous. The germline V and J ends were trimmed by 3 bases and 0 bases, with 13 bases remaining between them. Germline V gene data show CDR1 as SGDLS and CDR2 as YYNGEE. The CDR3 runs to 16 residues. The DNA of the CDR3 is TGTGCCAGCAGCGAAAGACTCTCCAGCTCCTACAATGAGCAGTTCTTC. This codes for CASSERLSSSYNEQFF.

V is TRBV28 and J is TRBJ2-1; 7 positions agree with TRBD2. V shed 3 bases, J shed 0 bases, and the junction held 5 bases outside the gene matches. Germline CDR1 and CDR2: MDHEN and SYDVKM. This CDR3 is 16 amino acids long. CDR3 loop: CASSFAAGASYNEQFF. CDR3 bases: TGTGCCAGCAGTTTCGCGGCGGGAGCCTCCTACAATGAGCAGTTCTTC.

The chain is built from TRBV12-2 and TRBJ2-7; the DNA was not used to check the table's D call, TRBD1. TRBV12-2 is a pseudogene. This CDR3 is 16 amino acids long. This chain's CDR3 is CASRLVGDRAPYEQYF. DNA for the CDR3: TGTGCAAGTCGCTTAGTAGGAGACAGGGCGCCCTACGAGCAGTACTTC.

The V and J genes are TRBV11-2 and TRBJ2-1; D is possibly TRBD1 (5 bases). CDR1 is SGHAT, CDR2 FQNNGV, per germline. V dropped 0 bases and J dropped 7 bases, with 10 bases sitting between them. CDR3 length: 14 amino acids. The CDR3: CASSLDWAGNEQFF. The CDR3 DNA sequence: TGTGCCAGCAGCTTAGATTGGGCAGGGAATGAGCAGTTCTTC. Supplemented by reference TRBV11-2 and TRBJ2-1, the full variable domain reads EAGVAQSPRYKIIEKRQSVAFWCNPISGHATLYWYQQILGQGPKLLIQFQNNGVVDDSQLPKDRFSAERLKGVDSTLKIQPAKLEDSAVYLCASSLDWAGNEQFFGPGTRLTVL.

CDR3 amino acids: CASSSRAGAYEQYF. Here the CDR3 DNA reads TGTGCCAGCAGCTCCCGGGCGGGGGCCTACGAGCAGTACTTC. The chain carries TRBV7-2 and TRBJ2-7, with 7 bases identical to TRBD2. V gave up 4 bases and J gave up 2 bases; unmatched junction bases: 5. This CDR3 is 14 amino acids long. Per germline, CDR1 SGHTA and CDR2 FQGNSA. The complete variable domain, with remaining parts taken from reference TRBV7-2 and TRBJ2-7, reads GAGVSQSPSNKVTEKGKDVELRCDPISGHTALYWYRQSLGQGLEFLIYFQGNSAPDKSGLPSDRFSAERTGGSVSTLTIQRTQQEDSAVYLCASSSRAGAYEQYFGPGTRLTVT.

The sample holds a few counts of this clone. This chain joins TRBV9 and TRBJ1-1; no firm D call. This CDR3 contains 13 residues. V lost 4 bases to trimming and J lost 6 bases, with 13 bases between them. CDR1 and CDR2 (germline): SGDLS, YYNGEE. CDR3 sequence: CASSPSAFAEAFF. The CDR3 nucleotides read TGTGCCAGCAGCCCCTCCGCGTTCGCTGAAGCTTTCTTT.

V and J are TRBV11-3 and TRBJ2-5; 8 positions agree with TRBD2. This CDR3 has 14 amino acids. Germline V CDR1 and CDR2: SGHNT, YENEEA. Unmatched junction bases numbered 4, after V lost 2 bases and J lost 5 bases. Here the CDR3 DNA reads TGTGCCAGCAGCTTACCTATAGCGGGGGAGACCCAGTACTTC. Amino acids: CASSLPIAGETQYF.

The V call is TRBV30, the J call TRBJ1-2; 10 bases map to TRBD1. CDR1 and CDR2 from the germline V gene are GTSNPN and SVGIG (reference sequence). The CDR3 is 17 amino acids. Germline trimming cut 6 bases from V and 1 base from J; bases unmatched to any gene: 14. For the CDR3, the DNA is TGTGCCTGCCATATCCCCGGGACAGGGGCATTTAACTATGGCTACACCTTC. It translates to CACHIPGTGAFNYGYTF.

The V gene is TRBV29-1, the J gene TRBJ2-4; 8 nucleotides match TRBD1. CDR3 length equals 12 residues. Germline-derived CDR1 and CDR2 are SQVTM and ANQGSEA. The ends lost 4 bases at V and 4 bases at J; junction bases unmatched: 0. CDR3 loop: CSVGQGKNIQYF. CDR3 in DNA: TGCAGCGTTGGACAGGGGAAAAACATTCAGTACTTC.

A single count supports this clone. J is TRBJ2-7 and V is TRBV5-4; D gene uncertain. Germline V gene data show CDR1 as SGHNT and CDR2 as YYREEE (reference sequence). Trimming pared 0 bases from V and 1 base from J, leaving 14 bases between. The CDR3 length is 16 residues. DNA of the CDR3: TGTGCCAGCAGCTTGGATCCAGAGGCGGAGTCCTACGAGCAGTACTTC. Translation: CASSLDPEAESYEQYF.

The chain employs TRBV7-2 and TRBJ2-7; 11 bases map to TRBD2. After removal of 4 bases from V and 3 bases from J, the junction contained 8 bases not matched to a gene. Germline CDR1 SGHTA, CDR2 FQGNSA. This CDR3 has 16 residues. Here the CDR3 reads CASSWTSGFSVYEQYF. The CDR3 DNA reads TGTGCCAGCAGCTGGACTAGCGGGTTTTCCGTCTACGAGCAGTACTTC.

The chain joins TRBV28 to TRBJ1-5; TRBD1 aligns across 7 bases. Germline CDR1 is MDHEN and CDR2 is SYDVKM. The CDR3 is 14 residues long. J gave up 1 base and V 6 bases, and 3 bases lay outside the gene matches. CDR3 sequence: CASRQGLSNQPQHF. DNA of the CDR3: TGTGCCAGCAGACAGGGGTTGAGCAATCAGCCCCAGCATTTT.

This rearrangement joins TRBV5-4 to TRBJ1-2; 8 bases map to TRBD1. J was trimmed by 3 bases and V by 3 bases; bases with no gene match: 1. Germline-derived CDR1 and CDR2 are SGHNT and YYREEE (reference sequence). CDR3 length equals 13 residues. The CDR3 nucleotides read TGTGCCAGCAGCTCACAGGGGGACTATGGCTACACCTTC. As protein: CASSSQGDYGYTF. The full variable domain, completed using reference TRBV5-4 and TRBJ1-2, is ETGVTQSPTHLIKTRGQQVTLRCSSQSGHNTVSWYQQALGQGPQFIFQYYREEENGRGNFPPRFSGLQFPNYSSELNVNALELDDSALYLCASSSQGDYGYTFGSGTRLTVV.

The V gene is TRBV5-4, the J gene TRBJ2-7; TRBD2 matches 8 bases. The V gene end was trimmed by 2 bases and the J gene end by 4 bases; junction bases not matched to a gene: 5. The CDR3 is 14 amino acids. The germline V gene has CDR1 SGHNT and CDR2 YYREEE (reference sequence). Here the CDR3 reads CASSLAGVGYEQYF. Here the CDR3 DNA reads TGTGCCAGCAGCTTAGCGGGAGTTGGGTACGAGCAGTACTTC.

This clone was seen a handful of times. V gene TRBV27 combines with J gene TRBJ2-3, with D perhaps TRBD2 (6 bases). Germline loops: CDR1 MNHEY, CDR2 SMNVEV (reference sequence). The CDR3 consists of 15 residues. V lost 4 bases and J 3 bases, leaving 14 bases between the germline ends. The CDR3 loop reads CASSSSAGWTDTQYF. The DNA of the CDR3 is TGTGCCAGCAGTTCTAGCGCCGGTTGGACAGATACGCAGTATTTT.

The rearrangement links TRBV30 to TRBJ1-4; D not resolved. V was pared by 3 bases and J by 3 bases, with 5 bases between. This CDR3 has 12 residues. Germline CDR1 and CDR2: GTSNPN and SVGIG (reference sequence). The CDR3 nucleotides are TGTGCCTGGAGGCAGGCTAATGAAAAACTGTTTTTT. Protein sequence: CAWRQANEKLFF.

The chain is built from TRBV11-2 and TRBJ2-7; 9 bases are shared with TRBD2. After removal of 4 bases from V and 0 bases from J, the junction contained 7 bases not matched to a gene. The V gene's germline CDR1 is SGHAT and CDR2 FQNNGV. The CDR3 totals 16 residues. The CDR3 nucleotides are TGTGCCAGCAGCTCGATAAGGACTAGCGACTCCTACGAGCAGTACTTC. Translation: CASSSIRTSDSYEQYF.

CDR3 DNA sequence: TGCGCCAGCAGCCAAGTGACTAGCGGCACCTACGAGCAGTACTTC. Translation gives CASSQVTSGTYEQYF. This chain connects TRBV4-1 to TRBJ2-7, with 9 nucleotides matching TRBD2. V gave up 1 base and J gave up 2 bases; unmatched junction bases: 3. The CDR3 runs 15 residues. CDR1 is MGHRA, CDR2 YSYEKL, per germline.

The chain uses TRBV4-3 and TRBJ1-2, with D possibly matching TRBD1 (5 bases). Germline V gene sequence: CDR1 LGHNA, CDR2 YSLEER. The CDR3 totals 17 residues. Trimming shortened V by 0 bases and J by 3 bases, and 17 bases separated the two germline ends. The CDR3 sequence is CASSQEHWGEADYGYTF. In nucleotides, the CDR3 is TGCGCCAGCAGCCAAGAACATTGGGGGGAGGCGGACTATGGCTACACCTTC.